This T cell receptor (beta chain) stems from a study of Ad26.COV2.S vaccination and SARS-CoV-2 variants. The overall study: Once, or twice with 56 days between doses, Ad26.COV2.S was given intramuscularly. Study observations and caveats: Total T cell responses, in the TCR breadth and depth analyses, may have been underestimated.

Concerning this clone itself: The antigen is undetermined.

This CDR3 contains 14 residues. Trimming removed 2 bases at V and 5 bases at J, with 10 bases between. CDR1 WSHSY and CDR2 SAAADI come from the germline V gene. The treatment is: some 20 received Ad26.COV2.S at low or high dose, single or two shots; roughly five received placebo; per-sample allocation not given. Day 63 following the first vaccine or placebo injection was when the samples were taken. Repertoires were generated with immunoSEQ multiplex PCR, while TCRdb's copy carries only in-frame clones and drops some. The table has hundreds of thousands of clones, roughly 89% seen once. This sequence joins TRBV10-2 and TRBJ1-5; a possible D gene is TRBD1 (6 bases). The TCR sequence derives from a person between 18 and 65 years old who received the Ad26.COV2.S COVID-19 vaccine or a placebo. Sequencing used peripheral blood, obtained in a trial of Ad26.COV2.S vaccine versus placebo. CDR3 sequence reads: CASSETGRDQPQHF. The CDR3 DNA reads as TGCGCCAGCAGTGAGACAGGGAGAGATCAGCCCCAGCATTTT.